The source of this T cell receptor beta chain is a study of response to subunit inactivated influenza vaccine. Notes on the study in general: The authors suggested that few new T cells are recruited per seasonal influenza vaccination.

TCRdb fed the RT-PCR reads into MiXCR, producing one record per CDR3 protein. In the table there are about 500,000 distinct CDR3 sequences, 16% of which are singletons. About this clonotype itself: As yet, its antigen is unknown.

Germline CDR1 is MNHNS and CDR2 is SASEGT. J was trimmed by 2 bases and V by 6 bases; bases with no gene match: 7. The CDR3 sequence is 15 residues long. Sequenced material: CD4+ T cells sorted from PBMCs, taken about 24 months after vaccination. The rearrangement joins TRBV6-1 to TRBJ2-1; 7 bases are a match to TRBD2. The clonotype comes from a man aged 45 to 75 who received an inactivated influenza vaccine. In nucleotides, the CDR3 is TGTGCCAGCAGCCTAACTAGCGATGCCTACAATGAGCAGTTCTTC. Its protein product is CASSLTSDAYNEQFF.